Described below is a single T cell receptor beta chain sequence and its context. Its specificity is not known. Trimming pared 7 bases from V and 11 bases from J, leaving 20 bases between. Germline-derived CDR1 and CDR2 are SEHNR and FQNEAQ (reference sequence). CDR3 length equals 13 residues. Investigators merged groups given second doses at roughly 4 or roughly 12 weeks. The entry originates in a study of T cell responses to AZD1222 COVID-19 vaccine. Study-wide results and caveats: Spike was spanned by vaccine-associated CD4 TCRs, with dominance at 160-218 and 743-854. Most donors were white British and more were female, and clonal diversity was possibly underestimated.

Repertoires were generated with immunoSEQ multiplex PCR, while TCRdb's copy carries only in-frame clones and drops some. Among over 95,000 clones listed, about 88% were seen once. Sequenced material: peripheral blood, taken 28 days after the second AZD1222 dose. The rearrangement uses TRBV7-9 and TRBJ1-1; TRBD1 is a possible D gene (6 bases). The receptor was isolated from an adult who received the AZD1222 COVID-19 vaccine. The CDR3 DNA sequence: TGTGCCAGCACCCACAGGGAAACCCTCGATGCTTTCTTT. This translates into CASTHRETLDAFF.